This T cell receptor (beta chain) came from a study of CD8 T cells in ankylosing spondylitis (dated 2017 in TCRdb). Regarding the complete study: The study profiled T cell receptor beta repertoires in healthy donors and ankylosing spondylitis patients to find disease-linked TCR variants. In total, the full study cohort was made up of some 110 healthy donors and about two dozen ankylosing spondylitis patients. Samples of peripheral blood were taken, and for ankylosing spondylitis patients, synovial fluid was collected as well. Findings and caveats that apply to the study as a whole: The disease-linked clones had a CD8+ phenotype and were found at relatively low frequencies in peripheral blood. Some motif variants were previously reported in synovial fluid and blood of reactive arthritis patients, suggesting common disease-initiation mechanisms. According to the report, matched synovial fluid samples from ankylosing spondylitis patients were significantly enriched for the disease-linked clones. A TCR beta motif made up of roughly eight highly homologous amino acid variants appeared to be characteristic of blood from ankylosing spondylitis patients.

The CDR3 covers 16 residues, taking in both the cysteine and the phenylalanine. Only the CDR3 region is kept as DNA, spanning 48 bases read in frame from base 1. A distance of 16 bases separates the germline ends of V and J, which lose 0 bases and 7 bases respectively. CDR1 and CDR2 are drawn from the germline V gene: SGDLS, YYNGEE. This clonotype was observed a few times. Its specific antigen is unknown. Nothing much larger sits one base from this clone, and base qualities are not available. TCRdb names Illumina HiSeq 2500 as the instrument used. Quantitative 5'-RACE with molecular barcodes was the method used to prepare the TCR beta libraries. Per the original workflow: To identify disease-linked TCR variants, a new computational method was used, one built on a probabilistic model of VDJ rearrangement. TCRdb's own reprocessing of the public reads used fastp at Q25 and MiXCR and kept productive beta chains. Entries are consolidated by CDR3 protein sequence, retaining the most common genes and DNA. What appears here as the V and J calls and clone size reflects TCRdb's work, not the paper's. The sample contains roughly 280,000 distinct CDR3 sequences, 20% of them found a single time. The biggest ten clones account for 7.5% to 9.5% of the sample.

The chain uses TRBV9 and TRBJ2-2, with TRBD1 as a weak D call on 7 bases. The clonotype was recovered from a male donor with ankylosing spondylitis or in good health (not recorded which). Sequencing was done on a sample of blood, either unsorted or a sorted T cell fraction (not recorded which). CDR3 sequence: CASSVGRTGGVGELFF. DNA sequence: TGTGCCAGCAGCGTAGGGAGGACAGGCGGGGTCGGGGAGCTGTTTTTT. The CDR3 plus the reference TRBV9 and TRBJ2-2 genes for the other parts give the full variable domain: DSGVTQTPKHLITATGQRVTLRCSPRSGDLSVYWYQQSLDQGLQFLIQYYNGEERAKGNILERFSAQQFPDLHSELNLSSLELGDSALYFCASSVGRTGGVGELFFGEGSRLTVL.